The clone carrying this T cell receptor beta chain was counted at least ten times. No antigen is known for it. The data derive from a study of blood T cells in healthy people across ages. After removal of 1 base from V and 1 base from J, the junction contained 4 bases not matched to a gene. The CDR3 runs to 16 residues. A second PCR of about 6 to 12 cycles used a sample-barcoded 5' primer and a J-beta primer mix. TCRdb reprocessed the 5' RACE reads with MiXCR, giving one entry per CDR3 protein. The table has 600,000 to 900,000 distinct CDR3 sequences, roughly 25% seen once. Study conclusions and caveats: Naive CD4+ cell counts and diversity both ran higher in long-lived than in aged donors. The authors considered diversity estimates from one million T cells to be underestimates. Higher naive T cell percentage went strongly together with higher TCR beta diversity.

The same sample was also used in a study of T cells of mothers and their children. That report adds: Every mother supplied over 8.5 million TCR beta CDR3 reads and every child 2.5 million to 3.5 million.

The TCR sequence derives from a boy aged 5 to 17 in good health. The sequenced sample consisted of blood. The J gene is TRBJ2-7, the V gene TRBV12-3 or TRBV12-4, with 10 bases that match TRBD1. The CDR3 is CASSLGPGQGSYEQYF. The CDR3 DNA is TGTGCCAGCAGTTTAGGACCGGGACAGGGGTCCTACGAGCAGTACTTC.